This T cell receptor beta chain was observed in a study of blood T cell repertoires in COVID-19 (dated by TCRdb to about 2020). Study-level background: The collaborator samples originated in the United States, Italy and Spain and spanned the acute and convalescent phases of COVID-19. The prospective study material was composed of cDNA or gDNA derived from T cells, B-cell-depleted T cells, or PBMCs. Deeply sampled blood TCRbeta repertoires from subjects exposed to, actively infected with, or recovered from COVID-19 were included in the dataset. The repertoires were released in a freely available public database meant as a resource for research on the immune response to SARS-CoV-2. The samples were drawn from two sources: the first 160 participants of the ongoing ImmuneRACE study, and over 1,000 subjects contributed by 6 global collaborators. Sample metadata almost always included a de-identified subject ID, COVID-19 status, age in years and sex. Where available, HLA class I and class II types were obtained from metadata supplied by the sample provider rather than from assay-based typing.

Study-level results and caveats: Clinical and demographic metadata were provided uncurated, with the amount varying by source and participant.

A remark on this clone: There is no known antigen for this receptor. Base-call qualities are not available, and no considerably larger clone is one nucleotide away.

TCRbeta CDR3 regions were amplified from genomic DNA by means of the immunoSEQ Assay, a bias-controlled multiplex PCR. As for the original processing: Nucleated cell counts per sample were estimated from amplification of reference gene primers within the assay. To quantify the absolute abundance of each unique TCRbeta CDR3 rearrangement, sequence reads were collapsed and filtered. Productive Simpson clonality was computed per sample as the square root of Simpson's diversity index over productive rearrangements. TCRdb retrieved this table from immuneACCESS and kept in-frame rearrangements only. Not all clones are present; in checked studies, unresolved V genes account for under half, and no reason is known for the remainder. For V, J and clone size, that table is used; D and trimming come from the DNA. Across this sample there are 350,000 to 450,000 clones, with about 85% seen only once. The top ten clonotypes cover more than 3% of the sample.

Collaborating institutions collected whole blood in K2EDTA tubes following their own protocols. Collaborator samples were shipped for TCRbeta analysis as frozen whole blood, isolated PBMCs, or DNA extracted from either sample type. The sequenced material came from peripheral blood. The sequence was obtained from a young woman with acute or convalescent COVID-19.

CDR3 protein: CATSDPTTGTNNQPQHF. The nucleotide sequence reads TGTGCCACCAGTGACCCCACGACAGGGACAAACAATCAGCCCCAGCATTTT. The chain joins TRBV24-1 to TRBJ1-5; 7 middle bases align to TRBD1. The CDR3 runs 17 residues from the cysteine to the phenylalanine. Left in the record is the CDR3 DNA by itself, 51 bases read in frame from the first base. Taken from the germline V gene, the CDR1 and CDR2 loops are KGHDR and SFDVKD. Trimmed from V: 4 bases; trimmed from J: 3 bases; junction bases lacking a gene match: 11.